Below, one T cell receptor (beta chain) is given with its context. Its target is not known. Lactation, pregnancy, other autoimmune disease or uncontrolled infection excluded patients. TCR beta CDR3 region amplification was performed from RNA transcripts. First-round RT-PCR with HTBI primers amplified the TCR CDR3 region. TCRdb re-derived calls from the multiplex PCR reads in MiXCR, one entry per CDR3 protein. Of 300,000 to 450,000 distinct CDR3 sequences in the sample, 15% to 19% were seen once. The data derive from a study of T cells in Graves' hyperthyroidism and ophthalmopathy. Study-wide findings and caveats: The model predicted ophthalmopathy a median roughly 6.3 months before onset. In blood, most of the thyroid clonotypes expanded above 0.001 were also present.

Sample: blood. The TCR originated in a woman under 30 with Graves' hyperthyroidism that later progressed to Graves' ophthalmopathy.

Here the CDR3 reads CASSLVRGDGYTF. The CDR3 coding sequence is TGTGCCAGCAGCTTAGTCAGAGGGGATGGCTACACCTTC. This rearrangement joins TRBV7-9 to TRBJ1-2; perhaps TRBD1 as D (5 bases). V was clipped by 1 base and J by 6 bases, with 9 bases between them. The CDR3 sequence is 13 residues long. The germline CDR1 and CDR2 sequences are SEHNR and FQNEAQ (reference sequence).